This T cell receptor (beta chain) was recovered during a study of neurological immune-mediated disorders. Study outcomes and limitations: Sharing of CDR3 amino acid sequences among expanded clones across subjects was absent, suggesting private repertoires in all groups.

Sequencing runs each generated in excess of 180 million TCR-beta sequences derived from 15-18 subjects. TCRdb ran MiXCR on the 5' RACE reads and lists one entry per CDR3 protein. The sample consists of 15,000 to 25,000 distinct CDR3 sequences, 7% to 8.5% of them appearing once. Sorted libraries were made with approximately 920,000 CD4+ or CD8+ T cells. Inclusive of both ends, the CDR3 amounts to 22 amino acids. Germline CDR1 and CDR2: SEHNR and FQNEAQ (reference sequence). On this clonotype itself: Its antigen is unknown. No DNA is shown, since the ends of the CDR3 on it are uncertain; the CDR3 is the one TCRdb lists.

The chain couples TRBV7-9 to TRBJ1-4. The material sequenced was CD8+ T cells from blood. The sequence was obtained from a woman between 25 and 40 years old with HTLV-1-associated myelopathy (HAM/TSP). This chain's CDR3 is CASSFYICSARDRLIFNEKLFF.